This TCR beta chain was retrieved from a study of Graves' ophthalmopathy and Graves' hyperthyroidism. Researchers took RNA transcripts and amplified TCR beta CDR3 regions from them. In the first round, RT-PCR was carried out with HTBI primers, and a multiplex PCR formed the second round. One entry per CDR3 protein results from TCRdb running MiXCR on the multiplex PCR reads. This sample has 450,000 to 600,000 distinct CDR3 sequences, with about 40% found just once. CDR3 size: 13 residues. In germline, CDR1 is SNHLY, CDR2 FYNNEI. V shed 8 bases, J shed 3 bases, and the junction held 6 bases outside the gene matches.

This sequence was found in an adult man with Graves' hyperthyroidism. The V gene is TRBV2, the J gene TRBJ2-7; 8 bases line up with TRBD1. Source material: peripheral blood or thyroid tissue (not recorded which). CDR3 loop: CASHGTGNYEQYF. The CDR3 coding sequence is TGTGCCAGCCACGGGACAGGTAACTACGAGCAGTACTTC.